Below are 10 T cell receptor beta chains sequenced from a single sample in a study of molecular identifiers for immune sequencing clone quantification (dated by TCRdb to between 2017 and 2018). The library came from PCR. Reads for this sample came from a NextSeq 500. TCRdb's own reprocessing of the public reads used fastp at Q25 and MiXCR and kept productive beta chains. Each CDR3 protein gets just one entry, which takes the most common genes and DNA from the rows behind it. This sample lists some 580,000 distinct CDR3 sequences; around 25% were detected once. Jointly, the top ten make up about 0.73% of the sample. The sequenced sample consisted of naive CD8+ T cells from blood, with Jurkat cell RNA spiked in. This specimen's cell subset or site label, per the study, means: FACS-sorted CD8+CD4-CCR7+CD45RA+ naive T cells. These TCRs come from a human donor in good health. Some libraries in this study had Jurkat cell RNA spiked in.

A few counts support this clonotype. This chain connects TRBV2 to TRBJ1-1; a weak D match, TRBD1 (5 bases). V lost 1 base and J lost 6, with 9 bases in between. The germline V gene has CDR1 SNHLY and CDR2 FYNNEI. This CDR3 is 13 amino acids long. The CDR3 nucleotides are TGTGCCAGCAGTGAAGACCCAGGGTCTGAAGCTTTCTTT. Its protein is CASSEDPGSEAFF.

At least ten counts were recorded for this clonotype. This chain links TRBV29-1 with TRBJ1-2; the D gene is possibly TRBD1 (5 bases). The V and J ends lost 0 bases and 1 base respectively, with 21 bases between them. CDR1 and CDR2 (germline): SQVTM, ANQGSEA. The CDR3 has 18 amino acids. Here the CDR3 reads CSVEDQSQAAGYNYGYTF. The CDR3 nucleotides read TGCAGCGTTGAAGATCAATCCCAGGCCGCAGGGTATAACTATGGCTACACCTTC.

This clonotype showed up many times. The V call is TRBV7-9, the J call TRBJ1-1, with 8 positions matching TRBD1. CDR1 SEHNR and CDR2 FQNEAQ come from the germline V gene (reference sequence). This CDR3 has 13 residues. V was pared by 7 bases and J by 1 base, with 2 bases of the junction left unmatched. The chain's CDR3 is CASTDRENTEAFF. DNA for the CDR3: TGTGCCAGCACGGACAGGGAGAACACTGAAGCTTTCTTT.

A note on this clonotype: This may be a read error, as it is one base from a much larger clone. The conserved final phenylalanine or tryptophan is absent from the CDR3, which likely points to a read error. V usage is TRBV6-2 or TRBV6-3 and J usage is TRBJ2-3; the D is unclear. This CDR3 region has 14 residues. Germline V gene lookup returns CDR1 MNHEY and CDR2 SVGEGT. V was pared by 2 bases and J by 4 bases, with 10 bases between. The CDR3 loop is CASSYARSADTQYL. Here the CDR3 DNA reads TGTGCCAGCAGTTACGCGAGATCCGCAGATACGCAGTATCTT.

About this clonotype itself: A much larger clone lies one base from this, so it may be a read error. The chain employs TRBV7-2 and TRBJ1-4, with D possibly TRBD1 on 5 matching bases. Germline lookup yields CDR1 SGHTA and CDR2 FQGNSA. V lost 5 bases and J lost 10, with 17 bases in between. The CDR3 extends over 14 amino acids. In DNA form, the CDR3 reads TGTGCCAGCAGCGTAATGGAAGGGGTGGGAAAACTGTTTTTT. Amino acid sequence: CASSVMEGVGKLFF.

This chain uses TRBV13 with TRBJ1-1; 7 positions match TRBD1. Trimming cost V 4 bases and J 1 base; bases outside gene matches: 3. Germline assignment: CDR1 PRHDT and CDR2 FYEKMQ (reference sequence). The CDR3 runs to 14 residues. The CDR3 protein is CASSSRDRNTEAFF. CDR3 DNA: TGTGCCAGCAGCTCAAGGGACAGGAACACTGAAGCTTTCTTT.

The gene calls are TRBV6-2 or TRBV6-3 and TRBJ1-6, with 11 bases lining up with TRBD1. There are 16 residues in the CDR3. Germline lookup yields CDR1 MNHEY and CDR2 SVGEGT. J gave up 7 bases and V 2 bases, and 4 bases lay outside the gene matches. This chain's CDR3 is CASSYRTGGWNSPLHF. The CDR3 nucleotides are TGTGCCAGCAGTTACCGGACAGGGGGCTGGAATTCACCCCTCCACTTT.

In DNA form, the CDR3 reads TGTGCCAGCAGTGGCCCGGACAGGGATTCCTACGAGCAGTACTTC. Its protein is CASSGPDRDSYEQYF. The chain couples TRBV25-1 to TRBJ2-7; 8 nucleotides line up with TRBD1. J gave up 1 base and V 4 bases, and 6 bases lay outside the gene matches. Germline V gene data show CDR1 as MGHDK and CDR2 as SYGVNS. This CDR3 is 15 amino acids long.

This clonotype was observed many times. The gene calls are TRBV12-3 or TRBV12-4 and TRBJ2-3; D is possibly TRBD1 (6 bases). Trimming left V 6 bases short and J 4 bases short, with 23 bases between. This CDR3 comprises 17 residues. DNA for the CDR3: TGTGCCAGCAGAACCGGGACATCGGAAAGTGAGGCAGATACGCAGTATTTT. It encodes CASRTGTSESEADTQYF.

This clonotype was detected ten times or more. The genes are TRBV6-5 and TRBJ1-1; D may be TRBD1 (5 bases). Germline V gives CDR1 MNHEY, CDR2 SVGAGI. Trimming stripped 0 bases from V and 1 base from J, with 9 bases between. The CDR3 totals 15 residues. This CDR3 reads CASSYSSGTNTEAFF. CDR3 nucleotide sequence: TGTGCCAGCAGTTACTCATCTGGGACGAACACTGAAGCTTTCTTT.